This passage covers 32 T cell receptor beta chains from one sample sequenced in a study of OX40 agonist ivuxolimab in advanced cancers. Profiled with immunoSEQ multiplex PCR; TCRdb holds only in-frame clones, not every one. The sample shows tens of thousands of clones, 94% of them seen only once. Sequences were derived from CD4+ or CD8+ T cells sorted from blood, sampled in a trial of the OX40 agonist ivuxolimab. The receptors were sampled from an adult with an advanced solid tumor such as melanoma, head and neck, liver or kidney cancer.

This sequence joins TRBV5-1 and TRBJ1-5; TRBD1 aligns across 8 bases. Germline values: CDR1 SGHRS, CDR2 YFSETQ. V was clipped by 3 bases and J by 0 bases; unmatched bases: 14. The CDR3 sequence is 19 residues long. CDR3 loop: CASSSNPPQGADSNQPQHF. The CDR3 coding sequence is TGCGCCAGCAGCTCCAATCCCCCCCAGGGGGCGGATAGCAATCAGCCCCAGCATTTT. The full variable domain, with the rest looked up from reference TRBV5-1 and TRBJ1-5, is KAGVTQTPRYLIKTRGQQVTLSCSPISGHRSVSWYQQTPGQGLQFLFEYFSETQRNKGNFPGRFSGRQFSNSRSEMNVSTLELGDSALYLCASSSNPPQGADSNQPQHFGDGTRLSIL.

The rearrangement links TRBV19 to TRBJ1-1; D not certain. Germline assignment: CDR1 LNHDA and CDR2 SQIVND (reference sequence). Trimming took off 8 bases at V and 2 bases at J, with 27 bases between the two ends. This CDR3 has 18 amino acids. The CDR3 sequence is CASAGPRSSHLPNTEAFF. CDR3 sequence (DNA): TGTGCCAGTGCCGGCCCAAGGTCCTCTCATCTCCCCAACACTGAAGCTTTCTTT.

This chain links TRBV5-4 with TRBJ2-7; the match to TRBD1 covers 9 bases. This CDR3 spans 16 amino acids. V dropped 4 bases and J dropped 3; count of bases not matched to a gene: 11. Germline values: CDR1 SGHNT, CDR2 YYREEE (reference sequence). This CDR3 reads CASSHGRDRAYYEQYF. CDR3 coding DNA: TGTGCCAGCAGCCATGGAAGGGACAGGGCCTACTACGAGCAGTACTTC.

This chain joins TRBV5-7 and TRBJ1-1; TRBD1 aligns across 7 bases. TRBV5-7 is designated an ORF whose function remains uncertain. V was clipped by 4 bases and J by 1 base; unmatched bases: 13. The CDR3 has 17 residues. CDR3 DNA: TGTGCCAGCAGCCTACTGAAGAACAGGGGAGGGAACACTGAAGCTTTCTTT. Amino acid sequence: CASSLLKNRGGNTEAFF.

V is TRBV7-6 and J is TRBJ1-5; D remains unclear. The CDR3 contains 18 residues. Trimming stripped 5 bases from V and 0 bases from J, with 20 bases between. Germline V gives CDR1 SGHVS, CDR2 FNYEAQ. CDR3: CASSPGPARHYSNQPQHF. CDR3 in DNA: TGTGCCAGCAGCCCTGGACCCGCCCGGCACTATAGCAATCAGCCCCAGCATTTT.

The V call is TRBV5-4, the J call TRBJ1-1; weak D call: TRBD1 (6 bases). CDR1 is SGHNT and CDR2 is YYREEE in the germline V gene (reference sequence). CDR3 length equals 12 residues. Trimming left V 1 base short and J 8 bases short, with 9 bases between. This CDR3 reads CASSLTGSEAFF. The CDR3 DNA reads TGTGCCAGCAGCTTGACAGGGTCCGAAGCTTTCTTT.

Regarding this clone: The sample holds other DNA sequences that translate to the same CDR3. V and J are TRBV9 and TRBJ1-5; 11 bases are a match to TRBD1. The CDR3 has 18 residues. Trimming cost V 6 bases and J 4 bases; bases outside gene matches: 15. CDR1 is SGDLS and CDR2 is YYNGEE in the germline V gene. The CDR3 DNA reads TGTGCCAGCAACCCCTCCCAAAGGACAGGGGGCGTGAATCAGCCCCAGCATTTT. This translates into CASNPSQRTGGVNQPQHF.

This rearrangement joins TRBV2 to TRBJ2-7, with TRBD2 as a possible D gene (5 bases). V was pared by 8 bases and J by 7 bases, with 21 bases between. The V gene's germline CDR1 is SNHLY and CDR2 FYNNEI. The CDR3 sequence is 14 residues long. In DNA form, the CDR3 reads TGTGCCAGCCGTTCCGGGCAGGCCCAGCGGGAGCAGTACTTC. Amino acid sequence: CASRSGQAQREQYF.

V usage is TRBV27 and J usage is TRBJ2-1, with 10 bases aligning to TRBD1. Per the germline V gene, CDR1 is MNHEY and CDR2 is SMNVEV (reference sequence). V shed 11 bases and J 7 bases; nucleotides not matched to a gene: 5. This CDR3 is 12 amino acids long. The DNA for the CDR3 is TGTGCCGCGCGGACAGGGGGAAATGAGCAGTTCTTC. Encoded protein: CAARTGGNEQFF.

In its sample, this clone was seen once. The chain has TRBV5-6 and TRBJ1-1, with TRBD1 as a possible D gene (5 bases). V lost 3 bases and J 5 bases, leaving 11 bases between the germline ends. In germline, CDR1 is SGHDT, CDR2 YYEEEE. The CDR3 is 13 amino acids. CDR3 DNA: TGTGCCAGCAGCTCGGGCGAGGGGACTGAAGCTTTCTTT. It is translated as CASSSGEGTEAFF.

This chain uses TRBV13 with TRBJ2-3; D ambiguous. Trimming took off 5 bases at V and 3 bases at J, with 15 bases between the two ends. The CDR3 runs to 15 residues. Germline CDR1 PRHDT, CDR2 FYEKMQ (reference sequence). CDR3 residues: CASSLGPKATDTQYF. In DNA, the CDR3 is TGTGCCAGCAGCCTTGGCCCCAAAGCTACAGATACGCAGTATTTT. The full variable domain, with the rest looked up from reference TRBV13 and TRBJ2-3, is AAGVIQSPRHLIKEKRETATLKCYPIPRHDTVYWYQQGPGQDPQFLISFYEKMQSDKGSIPDRFSAQQFSDYHSELNMSSLELGDSALYFCASSLGPKATDTQYFGPGTRLTVL.

The chain recombines TRBV29-1 with TRBJ2-7; 9 bases line up with TRBD2. Trimming took 5 bases from V and 6 from J; bases not matched to a gene: 5. CDR3 length: 12 residues. Germline loops: CDR1 SQVTM, CDR2 ANQGSEA. As DNA, the CDR3 is TGCAGCGTTCTGGCGGGAGGGTCCGAGCAGTACTTC. Translating it yields CSVLAGGSEQYF.

The CDR3 reads CASSSVGNTEAFF. The CDR3 bases are TGTGCCAGCAGCTCGGTGGGGAACACTGAAGCTTTCTTT. The chain couples TRBV5-6 to TRBJ1-1; D unresolved. CDR1 is SGHDT, CDR2 YYEEEE, per germline. The CDR3 sequence is 13 residues long. The V end was cut by 3 bases, the J end by 1 base, with 7 bases between.

The J gene is TRBJ2-1, the V gene TRBV4-1; possibly TRBD2 for D (7 bases). V dropped 3 bases and J dropped 2 bases, with 14 bases sitting between them. CDR1 MGHRA and CDR2 YSYEKL come from the germline V gene. CDR3 length equals 16 residues. The CDR3 region is CASSHIQGGTYNEQFF. As DNA, the CDR3 is TGCGCCAGCAGCCACATACAGGGAGGGACCTACAATGAGCAGTTCTTC.

The rearrangement uses TRBV6-6 and TRBJ2-5, with unresolved D. Germline values: CDR1 MNHNY, CDR2 SVGAGI (reference sequence). The CDR3 spans 13 residues. Trimming cost V 0 bases and J 4 bases, with 6 bases left between them. The CDR3 loop is CASSYSIVETQYF. For the CDR3, the DNA is TGTGCCAGCAGTTACTCGATAGTAGAGACCCAGTACTTC.

The chain links TRBV5-5 to TRBJ2-7; 7 bases align to TRBD1. J lost 2 bases, V lost 4 bases, and 12 bases had no gene match. The CDR3 contains 16 residues. Per the germline V gene, CDR1 is SGHKS and CDR2 is YYEKEE (reference sequence). CDR3 in amino acids: CASSTYETGIAYEQYF. The CDR3, as DNA: TGTGCCAGCAGCACTTATGAGACAGGGATTGCCTACGAGCAGTACTTC.

This chain connects TRBV10-3 to TRBJ1-2, with D tentatively TRBD1 (6 bases). Trimming stripped 5 bases from V and 5 bases from J, with 15 bases between. CDR3 length: 14 residues. Germline CDR1 reads ENHRY; CDR2 reads SYGVKD. CDR3 nucleotides: TGTGCCATCAGTAGAGGGGGACAATTATATGGCTACACCTTC. Translated, it gives CAISRGGQLYGYTF.

The CDR3 DNA follows: TGTGCCAGCAGCCGAGGGACTAGCGGGAGGGCTCTTTACAATGAGCAGTTCTTC. Translating gives CASSRGTSGRALYNEQFF. This chain joins TRBV13 and TRBJ2-1; 16 positions agree with TRBD2. The CDR3 contains 18 residues. The V and J ends lost 5 bases and 4 bases, in that order; junction bases with no gene match: 8. Germline CDR1 reads PRHDT; CDR2 reads FYEKMQ (reference sequence).

The rearrangement links TRBV19 to TRBJ2-7; 8 nucleotides line up with TRBD1. Losses at the gene ends were 5 bases for V and 4 bases for J; bases not matched to a gene: 7. This CDR3 has 14 amino acids. Germline assignment: CDR1 LNHDA and CDR2 SQIVND (reference sequence). Written as DNA, the CDR3 is TGTGCCAGTAGTCCAGGACAGGGAGGTTACGAGCAGTACTTC. Translation: CASSPGQGGYEQYF.

The genes are TRBV13 and TRBJ2-1; 14 bases map to TRBD2. CDR1 PRHDT and CDR2 FYEKMQ come from the germline V gene (reference sequence). This CDR3 is 20 amino acids long. Unmatched junction bases numbered 13, after V lost 5 bases and J lost 1 base. CDR3 sequence: CASSNSAGTSGSLSYNEQFF. The CDR3 DNA reads TGTGCCAGCAGCAACTCCGCGGGGACTAGCGGGAGCCTATCCTACAATGAGCAGTTCTTC.

This clone was observed a single time. This rearrangement joins TRBV7-9 to TRBJ2-3; 10 nucleotides match TRBD2. CDR1 is SEHNR and CDR2 is FQNEAQ in the germline V gene (reference sequence). V was clipped by 4 bases and J by 5 bases; unmatched bases: 3. The CDR3 is made up of 14 amino acids. DNA of the CDR3: TGTGCCAGCAGCTCGTGGACTAGCGGAGATACGCAGTATTTT. It specifies CASSSWTSGDTQYF.

The chain uses TRBV10-2 and TRBJ2-5; a weak D match, TRBD1 (6 bases). The germline CDR1 and CDR2 sequences are WSHSY and SAAADI. With 2 bases removed from V and 5 bases from J, the gap between germline ends came to 15 bases. The CDR3 has 15 amino acids. CDR3 loop: CASSEVMGAGETQYF. The CDR3 DNA reads TGCGCCAGCAGTGAGGTTATGGGGGCCGGGGAGACCCAGTACTTC.

This clone showed up just once. The rearrangement joins TRBV5-8 to TRBJ2-3, with D unclear. Trimming took 1 base from V and 6 from J, leaving 6 bases between them. The CDR3 spans 12 residues. Germline V gives CDR1 SGHTS, CDR2 YDEGEE. The chain's CDR3 is CASSLSFDTQYF. The CDR3 nucleotides are TGTGCCAGCAGCTTGAGTTTCGATACGCAGTATTTT.

CDR3 DNA: TGTGCCAGCAGTTCGGGCCTGGGCGGCACTGAAGCTTTCTTT. It encodes CASSSGLGGTEAFF. The rearrangement uses TRBV27 and TRBJ1-1; D remains unclear. CDR3 length: 14 amino acids. V was cut by 4 bases and J by 4 bases, with 13 bases left in between. The germline CDR1 and CDR2 sequences are MNHEY and SMNVEV (reference sequence).

The rearrangement links TRBV11-2 to TRBJ2-3, with TRBD1 matching 9 bases. The trim removed 1 base at V and 2 bases at J, leaving 7 bases unmatched. This CDR3 has 17 residues. CDR1 is SGHAT, CDR2 FQNNGV, per germline. The CDR3 coding sequence is TGTGCCAGCAGCTTAGGGAGGGACAGGGCGATCACAGATACGCAGTATTTT. As protein: CASSLGRDRAITDTQYF. Filled out from reference TRBV11-2 and TRBJ2-3, the complete variable domain reads EAGVAQSPRYKIIEKRQSVAFWCNPISGHATLYWYQQILGQGPKLLIQFQNNGVVDDSQLPKDRFSAERLKGVDSTLKIQPAKLEDSAVYLCASSLGRDRAITDTQYFGPGTRLTVL.

The V gene is TRBV13, the J gene TRBJ2-5, with 10 positions matching TRBD1. Germline V CDR1 and CDR2: PRHDT, FYEKMQ (reference sequence). The V segment lost 5 bases and the J segment 2 bases; nucleotides outside the gene matches: 8. CDR3 length: 16 residues. CDR3 bases: TGTGCCAGCAGCGATCCGGGACAGGGGTCGCAAGAGACCCAGTACTTC. Translation gives CASSDPGQGSQETQYF.

The sample holds one count of this clone. An end of the junction does not agree with germline; a read error may underlie this. Other DNA sequences from this sample encode an identical CDR3 as well. J is TRBJ2-3 and V is TRBV13; a possible D gene is TRBD2 (5 bases). This CDR3 comprises 14 residues. CDR1 is PRHDT and CDR2 is FYEKMQ in the germline V gene (reference sequence). Here the CDR3 DNA reads TGTGCCAGCAGCTCCTACTTGGAGGCTGATACGCAGTATTTC. As protein: CASSSYLEADTQYF.

The chain joins TRBV27 to TRBJ1-4; 7 bases line up with TRBD1. Germline V gives CDR1 MNHEY, CDR2 SMNVEV (reference sequence). CDR3 length equals 15 residues. The junction had 7 bases not matched to a gene; V was cut back by 5 bases and J by 4 bases. CDR3 loop: CASSQTGAYNEKLFF. In DNA, the CDR3 is TGTGCCAGCAGTCAAACAGGGGCGTATAATGAAAAACTGTTTTTT.

The chain has TRBV7-6 and TRBJ1-1, with 9 bases aligning to TRBD1. CDR1 is SGHVS and CDR2 is FNYEAQ in the germline V gene. V trimming: 5 bases; J trimming: 5 bases; junction bases outside the gene matches: 9. The CDR3 is 15 amino acids. CDR3 loop: CASSATDRGGTEAFF. The CDR3 DNA is TGTGCCAGCAGCGCAACGGACAGGGGAGGAACTGAAGCTTTCTTT.

The gene calls are TRBV4-1 and TRBJ2-3, with 8 bases matching TRBD1. Trimming removed 4 bases from V and 3 bases from J; junction bases left unmatched: 6. Germline values: CDR1 MGHRA, CDR2 YSYEKL. The CDR3 consists of 15 residues. The CDR3, as DNA: TGCGCCAGCAGCCTAAGGGACAGGCTTACAGATACGCAGTATTTT. Protein sequence: CASSLRDRLTDTQYF.

The chain recombines TRBV6-6 with TRBJ2-1; D perhaps matches TRBD2 (6 bases). Trimming stripped 3 bases from V and 8 bases from J, with 20 bases between. CDR3 length equals 16 residues. Germline V gives CDR1 MNHNY, CDR2 SVGAGI (reference sequence). CDR3 protein: CASSYLGTPFGDEQFF. Written as DNA, the CDR3 is TGTGCCAGCAGTTATCTCGGGACTCCCTTTGGCGATGAGCAGTTCTTC.

J is TRBJ2-7 and V is TRBV9; 12 positions match TRBD2. The CDR3 extends over 14 amino acids. Unmatched junction bases numbered 4, after V lost 3 bases and J lost 6 bases. The germline gives CDR1 SGDLS, CDR2 YYNGEE. The chain's CDR3 is CASSEGTSGLEQYF. CDR3 coding DNA: TGTGCCAGCAGCGAGGGGACTAGCGGGCTCGAGCAGTACTTC.